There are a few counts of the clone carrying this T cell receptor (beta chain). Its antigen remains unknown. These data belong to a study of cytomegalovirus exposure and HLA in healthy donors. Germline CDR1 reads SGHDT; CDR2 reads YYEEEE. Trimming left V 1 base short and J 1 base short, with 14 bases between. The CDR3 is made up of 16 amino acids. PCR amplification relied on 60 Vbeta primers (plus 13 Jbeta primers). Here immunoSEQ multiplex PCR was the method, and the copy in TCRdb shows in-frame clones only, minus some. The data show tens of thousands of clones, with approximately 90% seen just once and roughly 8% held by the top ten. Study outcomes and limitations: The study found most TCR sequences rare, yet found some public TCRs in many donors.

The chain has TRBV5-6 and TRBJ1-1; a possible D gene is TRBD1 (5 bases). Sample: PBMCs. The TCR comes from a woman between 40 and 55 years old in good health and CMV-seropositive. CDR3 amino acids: CASSLPGIGENTEAFF. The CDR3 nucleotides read TGTGCCAGCAGCTTGCCCGGTATAGGGGAGAACACTGAAGCTTTCTTT.